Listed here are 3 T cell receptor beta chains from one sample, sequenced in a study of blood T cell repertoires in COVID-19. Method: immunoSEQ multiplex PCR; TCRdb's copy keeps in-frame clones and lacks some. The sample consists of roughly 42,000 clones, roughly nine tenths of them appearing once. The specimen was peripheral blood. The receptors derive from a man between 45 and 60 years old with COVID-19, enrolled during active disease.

DNA for the CDR3: TGTGCCAGCACCTACAGGGGGCGAAATGAGCCCCAGCATTTT. Protein sequence: CASTYRGRNEPQHF. The chain employs TRBV7-8 and TRBJ1-5; the match to TRBD1 covers 9 bases. CDR3 length equals 14 residues. V lost 7 bases and J lost 8; bases outside the gene matches: 9. CDR1 is SGHVS, CDR2 FQNEAQ, per germline. Supplemented by reference TRBV7-8 and TRBJ1-5, the full variable domain reads GAGVSQSPRYKVAKRGQDVALRCDPISGHVSLFWYQQALGQGPEFLTYFQNEAQLDKSGLPSDRFFAERPEGSVSTLKIQRTQQEDSAVYLCASTYRGRNEPQHFGDGTRLSIL.

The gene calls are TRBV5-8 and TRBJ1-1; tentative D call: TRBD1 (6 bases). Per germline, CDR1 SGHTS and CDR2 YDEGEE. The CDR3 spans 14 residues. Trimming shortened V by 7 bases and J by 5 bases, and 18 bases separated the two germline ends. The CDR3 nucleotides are TGTGCCAGCTACCCGCTCGGGGGGCCGACTGAAGCTTTCTTT. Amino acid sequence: CASYPLGGPTEAFF.

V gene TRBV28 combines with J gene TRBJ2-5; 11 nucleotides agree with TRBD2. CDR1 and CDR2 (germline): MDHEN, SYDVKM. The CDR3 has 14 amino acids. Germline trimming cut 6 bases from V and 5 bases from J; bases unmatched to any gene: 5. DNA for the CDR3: TGTGCCAGCAGCCCTAGCGGGAGGTTCGAGACCCAGTACTTC. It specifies CASSPSGRFETQYF.